These T cell receptor beta chains were read from a single sample in a study of blood T cell repertoires in COVID-19. Clones were sequenced by immunoSEQ multiplex PCR, and TCRdb holds only the in-frame ones, with some missing. The sample carries fewer than 65,000 clones, 80% to 90% recorded once. Sequencing was carried out using peripheral blood. These receptors were collected from a man aged 55-75 years with acute or convalescent COVID-19. The CDR3 runs from the conserved cysteine through the conserved F or W. The D gene is left open where the match is weak. Only part of the rows carry a size: once, few, many, or a class if the clone is expanded.

j_call: TRBJ1-3; clone_size: NA; v_call: TRBV5-1; d_call: NA; cdr3_nt: TGCGCCAGCAGCTTGGGACAGCCCCAAAACACCATATATTTT; cdr3_aa: CASSLGQPQNTIYF
j_call: TRBJ1-2; clone_size: few; v_call: TRBV19; d_call: TRBD1; cdr3_nt: TGTGCCAGTAGTATGGAACCCGGGACAGGGCAACAAGGCTACACCTTC; cdr3_aa: CASSMEPGTGQQGYTF
j_call: TRBJ1-5; clone_size: NA; v_call: TRBV6-5; d_call: NA; cdr3_nt: TGTGCCAGCGGGGGGGGGAATCAGCCCCAGCATTTT; cdr3_aa: CASGGGNQPQHF
j_call: TRBJ2-1; clone_size: once; v_call: TRBV9; d_call: TRBD2; cdr3_nt: TGTGCCAGCAGCATTTCTAGCGGGGGAACGGTAAATGAGCAGTTCTTC; cdr3_aa: CASSISSGGTVNEQFF
j_call: TRBJ2-1; clone_size: once; v_call: TRBV24-1; d_call: NA; cdr3_nt: TGTGCCACCAGTGATCCGCGGGTGGGCTACAATGAGCAGTTCTTC; cdr3_aa: CATSDPRVGYNEQFF
j_call: TRBJ1-3; clone_size: once; v_call: TRBV21-1; d_call: NA; cdr3_nt: TGTGCCAGCAGCAAAGAGTGGCAGGGAGGTGTTGGTGGAAACACCATATATTTT; cdr3_aa: CASSKEWQGGVGGNTIYF
j_call: TRBJ2-7; clone_size: NA; v_call: TRBV10-1; d_call: NA; cdr3_nt: TGCGCCAGCAGCTTGTCAGGGGTGGCCCCCTACGAGCAGTACTTC; cdr3_aa: CASSLSGVAPYEQYF
j_call: TRBJ2-7; clone_size: once; v_call: TRBV24-1; d_call: TRBD1; cdr3_nt: TGTGCCACCAGTGAGGGGGACAGGGTCGCTAGCTCCTACGAGCAGTACTTC; cdr3_aa: CATSEGDRVASSYEQYF
j_call: TRBJ2-3; clone_size: NA; v_call: TRBV9; d_call: TRBD2; cdr3_nt: TGTGCCAGCAGCGTAGCTGGCGGGGGGGGTACAGATACGCAGTATTTT; cdr3_aa: CASSVAGGGGTDTQYF
j_call: TRBJ1-2; clone_size: NA; v_call: TRBV29-1; d_call: TRBD1; cdr3_nt: TGCAGCGTTGCAGACCGGACAGGGTATGGCTACACCTTC; cdr3_aa: CSVADRTGYGYTF
j_call: TRBJ1-1; clone_size: NA; v_call: TRBV2; d_call: NA; cdr3_nt: TGTGCCAGCAGTACTACAGGTGACACTGAAGCTTTCTTT; cdr3_aa: CASSTTGDTEAFF
j_call: TRBJ2-7; clone_size: NA; v_call: TRBV10-2; d_call: NA; cdr3_nt: TGCGCCAGCAGGGCAAGGCCCCCGGGAGTTATCGGGTCTGGCTCCTACGAGCAGTACTTC; cdr3_aa: CASRARPPGVIGSGSYEQYF
j_call: TRBJ1-1; clone_size: once; v_call: TRBV7-9; d_call: NA; cdr3_nt: TGTGCCAGCAGCCTAACTCGGGTCCCTGAAGCTTTCTTT; cdr3_aa: CASSLTRVPEAFF
j_call: TRBJ1-5; clone_size: NA; v_call: TRBV28; d_call: NA; cdr3_nt: TGTGCCAGCGACATTTTACGGCAGGGAAGCAATCAGCCCCAGCATTTT; cdr3_aa: CASDILRQGSNQPQHF
j_call: TRBJ2-1; clone_size: NA; v_call: TRBV7-6; d_call: TRBD2; cdr3_nt: TGTGCCAGCAGCTCTCCGGGACTAGCGGGGGGCGTGAAGAACAATGAGCAGTTCTTC; cdr3_aa: CASSSPGLAGGVKNNEQFF
j_call: TRBJ1-1; clone_size: NA; v_call: TRBV18; d_call: TRBD1; cdr3_nt: TGTGCCAGCACAGGGGGATTGAACACTGAAGCTTTCTTT; cdr3_aa: CASTGGLNTEAFF
j_call: TRBJ2-3; clone_size: NA; v_call: TRBV7-9; d_call: TRBD2; cdr3_nt: TGTGCCAGCAGCCCACGGGGGGGCACGGCAGATACGCAGTATTTT; cdr3_aa: CASSPRGGTADTQYF
j_call: TRBJ2-7; clone_size: NA; v_call: TRBV3-1/TRBV3-2; d_call: NA; cdr3_nt: TGTGCCAGCAGCCAAGGGCAGGATAAACTTACCTACGAGCAGTACTTC; cdr3_aa: CASSQGQDKLTYEQYF
j_call: TRBJ1-1; clone_size: NA; v_call: TRBV12-5; d_call: NA; cdr3_nt: TGTGCTAGTGGTTGGGGCAGACTGAACACTGAAGCTTTCTTT; cdr3_aa: CASGWGRLNTEAFF
j_call: TRBJ2-7; clone_size: NA; v_call: TRBV5-1; d_call: NA; cdr3_nt: TGCGCCAGCGGACCGGCGGGGGCCGCCTACGAGCAGTACTTC; cdr3_aa: CASGPAGAAYEQYF
j_call: TRBJ2-6; clone_size: NA; v_call: TRBV19; d_call: TRBD2; cdr3_nt: TGTGCCAGTAGATTGGTCGGGACTAGCATATCTGGGGCCAACGTCCTGACTTTC; cdr3_aa: CASRLVGTSISGANVLTF
j_call: TRBJ1-4; clone_size: NA; v_call: TRBV9; d_call: NA; cdr3_nt: TGTGCCAGCAGCGTAACAGTGAATGAAAAACTGTTTTTT; cdr3_aa: CASSVTVNEKLFF
j_call: TRBJ2-7; clone_size: NA; v_call: TRBV19; d_call: TRBD1; cdr3_nt: TGTGCCACCCTCGGAAGGGGACAGGGCTCCTACGAGCAGTACTTC; cdr3_aa: CATLGRGQGSYEQYF
j_call: TRBJ2-7; clone_size: NA; v_call: TRBV5-1; d_call: TRBD2; cdr3_nt: TGCGCCAGCAGCTTCGATCAACCCGTCCATTATAGCGGGGTTCCCTACGAGCAGTACTTC; cdr3_aa: CASSFDQPVHYSGVPYEQYF
j_call: TRBJ2-2; clone_size: NA; v_call: TRBV24-1; d_call: NA; cdr3_nt: TGTGCCACCAGTGCTATACCCGGGGAGCTGTTTTTT; cdr3_aa: CATSAIPGELFF
j_call: TRBJ1-1; clone_size: once; v_call: TRBV6-5; d_call: TRBD1; cdr3_nt: TGTGCCAGCAGGACGGGACAGCTGAACACTGAAGCTTTCTTT; cdr3_aa: CASRTGQLNTEAFF
j_call: TRBJ2-5; clone_size: NA; v_call: TRBV5-1; d_call: TRBD2; cdr3_nt: TGCGCCAGCAGCTTTAGCGGGGGGGAGACCCAGTACTTC; cdr3_aa: CASSFSGGETQYF
j_call: TRBJ1-4; clone_size: NA; v_call: TRBV25-1; d_call: NA; cdr3_nt: TGTGCCAGCAGTGCGATAAGCGGCGCATTAGGAAAACTGTTTTTT; cdr3_aa: CASSAISGALGKLFF
j_call: TRBJ2-1; clone_size: NA; v_call: TRBV18; d_call: TRBD1; cdr3_nt: TGTGCCAGCTCACCAGGGACAGGGGTAATTGTGAGGATATACAATGAGCAGTTCTTC; cdr3_aa: CASSPGTGVIVRIYNEQFF
j_call: TRBJ1-5; clone_size: NA; v_call: TRBV14; d_call: NA; cdr3_nt: TGTGCCAGCAGCCATGGAGTGGGGGGACAGCCCCAGCATTTT; cdr3_aa: CASSHGVGGQPQHF
j_call: TRBJ2-3; clone_size: NA; v_call: TRBV11-2; d_call: TRBD2; cdr3_nt: TGTGCCAGCAGCTACCTCGGACTAGCGGGAGATACGCAGTATTTT; cdr3_aa: CASSYLGLAGDTQYF
j_call: TRBJ1-1; clone_size: NA; v_call: TRBV2; d_call: TRBD1; cdr3_nt: TGTGCCAGCAGTGCATCCCCGGGACAGTACACTGAAGCTTTCTTT; cdr3_aa: CASSASPGQYTEAFF
j_call: TRBJ2-7; clone_size: NA; v_call: TRBV5-4; d_call: NA; cdr3_nt: TGTGCCAGCAGCTTGAGGGGGGGGGCCTACGGCGAGCAGTACTTC; cdr3_aa: CASSLRGGAYGEQYF
j_call: TRBJ1-3; clone_size: NA; v_call: TRBV14; d_call: NA; cdr3_nt: TGTGCCAGCAGCCAACAGTCTGGAAACACCATATATTTT; cdr3_aa: CASSQQSGNTIYF
j_call: TRBJ2-3; clone_size: NA; v_call: TRBV5-1; d_call: TRBD1; cdr3_nt: TGCGCCAGCAGCCAGGACAGGGGCTCAGATACGCAGTATTTT; cdr3_aa: CASSQDRGSDTQYF
j_call: TRBJ1-6; clone_size: NA; v_call: TRBV30; d_call: NA; cdr3_nt: TGTGCCCGGAGTGTACTGGTAGGGGGATCCATCTCCTATAATTCACCCCTCCACTTT; cdr3_aa: CARSVLVGGSISYNSPLHF
j_call: TRBJ2-7; clone_size: NA; v_call: TRBV5-1; d_call: NA; cdr3_nt: TGCGCCAGCAGCTTTGACGGACCCCACAGGGAGCAGTACTTC; cdr3_aa: CASSFDGPHREQYF
j_call: TRBJ2-2; clone_size: NA; v_call: TRBV3-1/TRBV3-2; d_call: TRBD1; cdr3_nt: TGTGCCAGCAGCCTGCCGGGGACAGTTAGTTCCGGGGAGCTGTTTTTT; cdr3_aa: CASSLPGTVSSGELFF
j_call: TRBJ1-6; clone_size: once; v_call: TRBV6-1; d_call: TRBD1; cdr3_nt: TGTGCCAGCAGTGAAAACAGGGGCTTCTCACCCCTCCACTTT; cdr3_aa: CASSENRGFSPLHF
j_call: TRBJ1-3; clone_size: NA; v_call: TRBV19; d_call: TRBD1; cdr3_nt: TGTGCCAGTAGTATCCAGGACAGGGGATCCGGAAACACCATATATTTT; cdr3_aa: CASSIQDRGSGNTIYF
j_call: TRBJ1-1; clone_size: few; v_call: TRBV11-1; d_call: TRBD1; cdr3_nt: TGTGCCAGCAGCCAACAGGGGACTGAAGCTTTCTTT; cdr3_aa: CASSQQGTEAFF
j_call: TRBJ2-4; clone_size: NA; v_call: TRBV7-9; d_call: NA; cdr3_nt: TGTGCCAGCAGCTCAGTTGTTCTAGCCAAAAACATTCAGTACTTC; cdr3_aa: CASSSVVLAKNIQYF
j_call: TRBJ1-2; clone_size: NA; v_call: TRBV3-1/TRBV3-2; d_call: TRBD1; cdr3_nt: TGTGCCAGCAATCCTATCCCCGGGACAGGGTATGGCTACACCTTC; cdr3_aa: CASNPIPGTGYGYTF
j_call: TRBJ2-7; clone_size: NA; v_call: TRBV27; d_call: TRBD1; cdr3_nt: TGTGCCAGCAGTTGGTCTGGGACAGATGCCTACGAGCAGTACTTC; cdr3_aa: CASSWSGTDAYEQYF
j_call: TRBJ2-5; clone_size: NA; v_call: TRBV7-3; d_call: NA; cdr3_nt: TGTGCCAGCAGCTTCTCCGGGGCGGGGGAGACCCAGTACTTC; cdr3_aa: CASSFSGAGETQYF
j_call: TRBJ2-2; clone_size: NA; v_call: TRBV6-5; d_call: TRBD2; cdr3_nt: TGTGCCGGTGGGAGGGGACCAACCGGGGAGCTGTTTTTT; cdr3_aa: CAGGRGPTGELFF
j_call: TRBJ2-5; clone_size: NA; v_call: TRBV30; d_call: NA; cdr3_nt: TGTGCCTGGAGTGGCGGGACCCAAGAGACCCAGTACTTC; cdr3_aa: CAWSGGTQETQYF
j_call: TRBJ1-1; clone_size: NA; v_call: TRBV10-3; d_call: NA; cdr3_nt: TGTGCCATCAGTGACGCAGGTTCGAACACTGAAGCTTTCTTT; cdr3_aa: CAISDAGSNTEAFF
j_call: TRBJ1-1; clone_size: NA; v_call: TRBV7-9; d_call: TRBD1; cdr3_nt: TGTGCCAGCAAAAACGGCCTGAGGGGGCAAGGGACTGAAGCTTTCTTT; cdr3_aa: CASKNGLRGQGTEAFF
j_call: TRBJ2-1; clone_size: NA; v_call: TRBV30; d_call: NA; cdr3_nt: TGTGCCTGGAGTCCTTCTGCGGTAGAGGAGCAGTTCTTC; cdr3_aa: CAWSPSAVEEQFF